A selection of T cell receptor beta chains follows, all from one sample in a study of neurological immune-mediated disorders. TCRdb itself ran the 5' RACE reads through MiXCR, one entry per CDR3 protein. This sample has about 32,000 distinct CDR3 sequences; 3.8% occur once, and the top ten carry about 2.2%. Sequences were obtained from PBMCs. All receptors come from a man in his thirties or forties with multiple sclerosis. CDR3s include the opening cysteine and the closing phenylalanine or tryptophan. Each record gives: J gene, V gene, CDR3 protein.

TRBJ2-1,TRBV19,CASSISALASHNEQFF
TRBJ2-7,TRBV7-9,CASSSGQGAIYEQYF
TRBJ2-7,TRBV12-3/TRBV12-4,CASSYAGPGYEQYF
TRBJ2-1,TRBV7-2,CASSLPLDRTTYNEQFF
TRBJ1-5,TRBV10-3,CAISESLTANQPQHF
TRBJ2-7,TRBV20-1,CSAKAGQYEQYF
TRBJ1-3,TRBV12-3/TRBV12-4,CASSGDRAGGNTIYF
TRBJ1-1,TRBV12-3/TRBV12-4,CATGREVNTEAFF
TRBJ1-6,TRBV12-3/TRBV12-4,CASSQTGGTNSPLNF
TRBJ1-6,TRBV6-6,CASNAGTGHSPLHF
TRBJ2-7,TRBV4-1,CASSQGGDNSYEQYF
TRBJ1-2,TRBV12-3/TRBV12-4,CVRAACPNYGYTF
TRBJ1-4,TRBV7-2,CASSLKFPGLATNEKLFF
TRBJ1-1,TRBV6-5,CASSYSTAMNTEAFF
TRBJ1-2,TRBV5-1,CASSLSGTGVFYGYTF
TRBJ1-3,TRBV11-3,CASSRGDGGAGNTIYF
TRBJ1-1,TRBV28,CASSQTLGGAFF
TRBJ1-5,TRBV12-3/TRBV12-4,CASSLTGQNNQPQHF
TRBJ2-7,TRBV3-1,CASSNSGRGEQYF
TRBJ1-2,TRBV7-9,CASSLMEDYGYTF
TRBJ1-2,TRBV10-3,CAISGSDYGYTF
TRBJ2-3,TRBV7-2,CASSFGQGWPPDTQYF
TRBJ2-2,TRBV7-7,CASSLGRGGELFF
TRBJ2-1,TRBV29-1,CSANDWGASYNEQFF
TRBJ1-2,TRBV4-3,CASSQAAGGNYGYTF
TRBJ1-5,TRBV4-3,CASSQVRTGNQPQHF
TRBJ2-1,TRBV10-3,CAISEGLAGEEQFF
TRBJ1-1,TRBV29-1,CSARGVNTEAFF
TRBJ1-1,TRBV4-1,CASSQPTEGREAFF
TRBJ2-3,TRBV7-2,CASSLDRGEADTQYF
TRBJ1-2,TRBV6-2/TRBV6-3,CASRDSGLGYGYTF
TRBJ2-1,TRBV9,CASSVVRGGSYNEQFF
TRBJ2-1,TRBV20-1,CSADRTSGANEQFF
TRBJ1-6,TRBV12-3/TRBV12-4,CASSLANSPLNF
TRBJ2-5,TRBV15,CATRLPGLETQYF
TRBJ2-1,TRBV20-1,CSAPGLAVFSEQFF
TRBJ2-2,TRBV5-1,CASSLAGATGELFF
TRBJ2-1,TRBV7-8,CASSLGTGGRIEQFF
TRBJ1-1,TRBV15,CATSRAGMGTEAFF
TRBJ1-1,TRBV5-1,CASNPGQSEAFF
TRBJ1-5,TRBV15,CATGGTGSGQPQHF
TRBJ2-3,TRBV6-1,CASSSTGLVLDTQYF
TRBJ2-3,TRBV7-2,CASSFGTGVRGDTQYF